The entry below describes one T cell receptor beta chain. Its antigen is unknown. These data are taken from a study of T cell responses to AZD1222 COVID-19 vaccine. About the study: Second doses at about 4 or about 12 weeks were pooled. Study-wide points: Of spike-specific TCRs, nearly half reportedly target regions left unmutated in variants.

This CDR3 is built from 15 residues. V dropped 3 bases and J dropped 5; count of bases not matched to a gene: 8. Germline-derived CDR1 and CDR2 are DFQATT and SNEGSKA (reference sequence). This table comes from immunoSEQ multiplex PCR, and its TCRdb copy is limited to in-frame clones, with some not included. The sample includes around 180,000 clones, approximately 92% of them seen just once. This chain connects TRBV20-1 to TRBJ1-1; the match to TRBD1 covers 11 bases. This specimen consisted of peripheral blood, obtained on day 0 of AZD1222 vaccination. The TCR originated in an adult in good health. The CDR3 protein is CSASRTGGGSTEAFF. CDR3 in DNA: TGCAGTGCTAGTCGGACAGGGGGCGGGAGTACTGAAGCTTTCTTT.